These T cell receptor beta chains were read from a single sample in a study of identical twins. One entry per CDR3 protein, called by TCRdb with MiXCR from the 5' RACE reads. This sample has about 200,000 distinct CDR3 sequences, with 15% found just once. Separately, the same data were catalogued under a study of T cells expressing NK-cell markers.

The specimen sequenced was CD8+ T cells sorted from blood. All receptors derive from a woman aged 18-29 years in good health. Each CDR3 is given with its conserved first and last residue. A D gene is named only where the DNA matches it firmly. Not every row has a clone size; where given, it reads once, few, many or a size class.

J | D | V | size | CDR3 | DNA
TRBJ1-4 | - | TRBV5-6 | few | CASSSRRAVGKLFF | TGTGCCAGCAGCTCACGACGTGCCGTTGGAAAACTGTTTTTT
TRBJ2-1 | - | TRBV10-3 | - | CAISLGAGPDEQFF | TGTGCCATCAGCCTCGGGGCGGGACCCGATGAGCAGTTCTTC
TRBJ2-1 | TRBD1 | TRBV11-2 | - | CASNHRDRGQDEQFF | TGTGCCAGCAACCACCGGGACAGGGGGCAGGATGAGCAGTTCTTC
TRBJ1-6 | - | TRBV5-6 | - | CASSPDPNSPLHF | TGTGCCAGCAGCCCCGATCCTAATTCACCCCTCCACTTT
TRBJ2-1 | - | TRBV4-3 | - | CASSQGDLSSHEQFF | TGCGCCAGCAGCCAGGGGGACCTTTCGTCCCATGAGCAGTTCTTC
TRBJ2-1 | TRBD2 | TRBV4-3 | few | CASSQELEREGRNEQFF | TGCGCCAGCAGCCAAGAACTAGAACGGGAGGGCCGCAATGAGCAGTTCTTC
TRBJ2-1 | - | TRBV5-6 | few | CASSTPAVNYNEQFF | TGTGCCAGCAGCACACCGGCGGTGAACTACAATGAGCAGTTCTTC
TRBJ2-5 | TRBD2 | TRBV12-3/TRBV12-4 | - | CASSTSGRSQETQYF | TGTGCCAGCTCAACTAGCGGGAGATCCCAAGAGACCCAGTACTTC
TRBJ2-3 | - | TRBV7-6 | - | CASSRGPSTDTQYF | TGTGCCAGCAGCCGGGGACCAAGCACAGATACGCAGTATTTT
TRBJ2-1 | - | TRBV7-2 | - | CASFGWASYNEQFF | TGTGCCAGCTTCGGATGGGCCTCCTACAATGAGCAGTTCTTC
TRBJ1-1 | - | TRBV6-5 | - | CATLDRNTEAFF | TGTGCCACCCTGGACAGGAACACTGAAGCTTTCTTT
TRBJ2-7 | - | TRBV7-9 | few | CASSATGTLSNEQYF | TGTGCCAGCAGCGCCACCGGGACACTTTCGAACGAGCAGTACTTC
TRBJ2-1 | TRBD2 | TRBV20-1 | few | CSAPGGLAGGRNEQFF | TGCAGTGCTCCGGGGGGACTAGCGGGAGGAAGGAATGAGCAGTTCTTC
TRBJ2-7 | TRBD2 | TRBV7-8 | many | CASSDIAGGPYEQYF | TGTGCCAGCAGCGATATAGCGGGGGGGCCCTACGAGCAGTACTTC
TRBJ2-2 | TRBD2 | TRBV27 | once | CASSVTSGGAAGELFF | TGTGCCAGCAGTGTCACTAGCGGGGGGGCCGCCGGGGAGCTGTTTTTT
TRBJ2-5 | - | TRBV25-1 | few | CASSVTLSSETQYF | TGTGCCAGCAGTGTGACATTGAGTTCGGAGACCCAGTACTTC
TRBJ2-7 | TRBD1 | TRBV29-1 | few | CSVYRQGSVIEQYF | TGCAGCGTTTACCGACAGGGCAGCGTTATCGAGCAGTACTTC
TRBJ2-1 | - | TRBV12-3/TRBV12-4 | few | CASSPSLETPYNEQFF | TGTGCCAGCAGTCCCTCGCTAGAGACACCTTACAATGAGCAGTTCTTC
TRBJ2-1 | TRBD1 | TRBV13 | - | CASSVGTGWNDEQFF | TGTGCCAGCAGCGTAGGGACAGGCTGGAACGATGAGCAGTTCTTC
TRBJ2-3 | TRBD1 | TRBV5-1 | - | CASIRTGGPTDTQYF | TGCGCCAGCATCCGCACAGGGGGCCCCACAGATACGCAGTATTTT
TRBJ2-3 | TRBD2 | TRBV6-5 | - | CASSSLAGLDTQYF | TGTGCCAGCAGTTCGCTAGCGGGCCTAGATACGCAGTATTTT
TRBJ2-3 | - | TRBV24-1 | few | CATSEPGSTDTQYF | TGTGCCACCAGTGAGCCAGGGAGCACAGATACGCAGTATTTT
TRBJ1-1 | - | TRBV6-1 | - | CASSGGSVGLEAFF | TGTGCCAGCAGTGGAGGGAGCGTGGGACTTGAAGCTTTCTTT
TRBJ2-3 | - | TRBV9 | - | CASGPVPQYF | TGTGCCAGCGGCCCGGTTCCGCAGTATTTT
TRBJ1-1 | - | TRBV7-9 | few | CASFGGVNTEAFF | TGTGCCAGCTTTGGCGGGGTGAACACTGAAGCTTTCTTT
TRBJ2-6 | TRBD1 | TRBV29-1 | few | CSAWTGIYSGANVLTF | TGCAGCGCGTGGACAGGGATATACTCTGGGGCCAACGTCCTGACTTTC
TRBJ1-1 | - | TRBV6-6 | - | CASSHVEGSAFF | TGTGCCAGCAGCCATGTGGAAGGGAGTGCTTTCTTT
TRBJ2-1 | - | TRBV5-4 | few | CASSLGFEGLMYNEQFF | TGTGCCAGCAGCTTAGGTTTCGAGGGGCTAATGTACAATGAGCAGTTCTTC
TRBJ2-5 | - | TRBV27 | few | CASSLSTGNEETQYF | TGTGCCAGCAGTTTATCGACCGGCAATGAAGAGACCCAGTACTTC
TRBJ1-5 | TRBD1 | TRBV7-9 | - | CASSLTGEGNQPQHF | TGTGCCAGCAGCCTGACAGGGGAGGGCAATCAGCCCCAGCATTTT
TRBJ2-1 | TRBD1 | TRBV12-3/TRBV12-4 | few | CASSRPGQSYNEQFF | TGTGCCAGCAGTCGGCCGGGACAGTCATACAATGAGCAGTTCTTC